This T cell receptor beta chain was captured by sequencing in a study of blood T cells in healthy people across ages. Overall study results and limits: Versus aged donors, long-lived donors had higher diversity and more naive CD4+ cells. Older age went with lower TCR beta diversity per million T cells, in a roughly linear way.

Sample-barcoded 5' priming and a J-beta primer mix drove a second PCR of roughly 6 to 12 cycles. TCRdb fed the 5' RACE reads into MiXCR, producing one record per CDR3 protein. The repertoire holds approximately 2,000,000 distinct CDR3 sequences, with 30% to 40% as singletons. Isolation of PBMCs gave at least 6.5 million cells per sample. The total RNA that was extracted per sample amounted to at least 5.5 micrograms. This clonotype was recorded a few times. Its antigen is not identified. The source of this sequence is a human donor in good health. The sample comprised blood.

The CDR3 DNA sequence: TGTGCCAGCAGCTCTGGACAGGGTGCAACAGATACGCAGTATTTT. Translation: CASSSGQGATDTQYF. The chain links TRBV7-6 to TRBJ2-3; 8 bases are a match to TRBD1. Germline CDR1 is SGHVS and CDR2 is FNYEAQ. This CDR3 is 15 amino acids long. The ends lost 4 bases at V and 3 bases at J; junction bases unmatched: 6.